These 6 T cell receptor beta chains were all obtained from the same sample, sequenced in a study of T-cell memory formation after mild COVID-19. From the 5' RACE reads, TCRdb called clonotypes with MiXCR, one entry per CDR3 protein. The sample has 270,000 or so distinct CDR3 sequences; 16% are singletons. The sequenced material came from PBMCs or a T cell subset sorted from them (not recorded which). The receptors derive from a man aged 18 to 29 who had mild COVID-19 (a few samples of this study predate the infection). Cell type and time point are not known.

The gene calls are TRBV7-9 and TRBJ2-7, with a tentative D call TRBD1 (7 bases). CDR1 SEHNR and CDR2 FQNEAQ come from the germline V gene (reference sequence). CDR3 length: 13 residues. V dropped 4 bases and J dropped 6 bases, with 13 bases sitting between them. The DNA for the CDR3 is TGTGCCAGCAGCTCCAGGGGGGATACCGAGCAGTACGTC. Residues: CASSSRGDTEQYV.

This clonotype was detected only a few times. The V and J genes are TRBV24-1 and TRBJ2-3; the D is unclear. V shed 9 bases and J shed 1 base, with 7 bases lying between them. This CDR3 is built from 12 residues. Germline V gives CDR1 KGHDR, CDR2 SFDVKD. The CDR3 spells CATAGGTDTQYF. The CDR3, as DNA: TGTGCCACCGCAGGAGGCACAGATACGCAGTATTTT.

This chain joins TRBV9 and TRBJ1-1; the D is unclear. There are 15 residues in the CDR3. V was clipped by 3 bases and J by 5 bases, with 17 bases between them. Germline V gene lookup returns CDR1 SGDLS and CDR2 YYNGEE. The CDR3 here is CASSGDGLGHTEAFF. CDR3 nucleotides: TGTGCCAGCAGCGGGGATGGGTTAGGTCATACTGAAGCTTTCTTT.

The CDR3 here is CASKGARGQFF. The CDR3 bases are TGTGCCAGCAAAGGGGCGCGAGGGCAGTTCTTC. V is TRBV7-2 and J is TRBJ2-1, with TRBD1 as a possible D gene (5 bases). The germline CDR1 and CDR2 sequences are SGHTA and FQGNSA. The CDR3 totals 11 residues. Trimming took off 7 bases at V and 12 bases at J, with 13 bases between the two ends.

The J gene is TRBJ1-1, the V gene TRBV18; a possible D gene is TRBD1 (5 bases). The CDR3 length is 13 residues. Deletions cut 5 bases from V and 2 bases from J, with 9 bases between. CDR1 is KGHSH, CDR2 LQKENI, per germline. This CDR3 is CASSGTPNTEAFF. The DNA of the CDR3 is TGTGCCAGCTCAGGGACTCCCAACACTGAAGCTTTCTTT.

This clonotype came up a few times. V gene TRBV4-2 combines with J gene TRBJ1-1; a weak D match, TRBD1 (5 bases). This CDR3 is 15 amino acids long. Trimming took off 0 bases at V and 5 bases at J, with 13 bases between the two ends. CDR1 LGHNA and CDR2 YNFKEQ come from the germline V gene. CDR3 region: CASSQDQGGGTEAFF. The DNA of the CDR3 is TGTGCCAGCAGCCAAGACCAGGGAGGAGGGACTGAAGCTTTCTTT.